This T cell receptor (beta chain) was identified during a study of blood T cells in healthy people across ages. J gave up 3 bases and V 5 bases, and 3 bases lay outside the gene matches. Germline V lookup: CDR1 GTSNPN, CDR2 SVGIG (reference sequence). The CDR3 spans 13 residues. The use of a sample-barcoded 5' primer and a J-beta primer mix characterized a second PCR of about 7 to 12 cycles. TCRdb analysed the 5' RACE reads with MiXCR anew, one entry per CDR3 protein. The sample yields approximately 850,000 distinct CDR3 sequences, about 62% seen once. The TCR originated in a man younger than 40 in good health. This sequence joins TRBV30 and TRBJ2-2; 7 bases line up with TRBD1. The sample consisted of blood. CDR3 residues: CAWATGDTGELFF. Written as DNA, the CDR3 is TGTGCCTGGGCTACAGGGGACACCGGGGAGCTGTTTTTT.